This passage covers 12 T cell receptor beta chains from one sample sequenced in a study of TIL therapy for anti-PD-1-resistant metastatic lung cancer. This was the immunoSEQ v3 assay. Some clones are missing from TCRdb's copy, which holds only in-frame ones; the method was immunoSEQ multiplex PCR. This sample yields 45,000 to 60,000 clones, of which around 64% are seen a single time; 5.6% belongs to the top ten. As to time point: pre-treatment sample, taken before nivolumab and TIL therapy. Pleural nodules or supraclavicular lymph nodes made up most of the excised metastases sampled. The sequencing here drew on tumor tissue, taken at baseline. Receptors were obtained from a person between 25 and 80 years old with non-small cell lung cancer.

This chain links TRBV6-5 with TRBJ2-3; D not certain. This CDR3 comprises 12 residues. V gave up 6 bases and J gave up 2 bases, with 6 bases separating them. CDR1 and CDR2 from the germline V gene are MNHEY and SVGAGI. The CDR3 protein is CASSPHTDTQYF. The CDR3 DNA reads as TGTGCCAGCAGCCCTCACACAGATACGCAGTATTTT.

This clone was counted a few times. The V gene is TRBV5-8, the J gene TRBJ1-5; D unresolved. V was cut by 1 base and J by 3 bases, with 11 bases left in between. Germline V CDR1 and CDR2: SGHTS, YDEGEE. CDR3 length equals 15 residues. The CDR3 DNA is TGTGCCAGCAGCTTGTGGGGAGAGACCAATCAGCCCCAGCATTTT. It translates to CASSLWGETNQPQHF.

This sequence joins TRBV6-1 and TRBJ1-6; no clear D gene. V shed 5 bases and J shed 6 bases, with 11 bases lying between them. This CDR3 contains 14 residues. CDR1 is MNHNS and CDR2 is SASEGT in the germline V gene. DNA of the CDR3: TGTGCCAGCAGTCCTTTCAGTGGTAATTCACCCCTCCACTTT. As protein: CASSPFSGNSPLHF.

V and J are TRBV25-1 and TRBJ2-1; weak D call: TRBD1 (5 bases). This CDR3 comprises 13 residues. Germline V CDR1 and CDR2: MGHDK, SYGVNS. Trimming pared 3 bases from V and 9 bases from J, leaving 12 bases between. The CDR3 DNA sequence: TGTGCCAGCAGTGACGCCAGGGTTGGTGAGCAGTTCTTC. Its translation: CASSDARVGEQFF.

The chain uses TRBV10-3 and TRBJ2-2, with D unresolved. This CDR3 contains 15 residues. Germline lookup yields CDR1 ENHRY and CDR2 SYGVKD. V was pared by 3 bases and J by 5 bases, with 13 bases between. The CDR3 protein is CAISDSQALTGELFF. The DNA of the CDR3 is TGTGCCATCAGTGATTCTCAGGCATTGACCGGGGAGCTGTTTTTT.

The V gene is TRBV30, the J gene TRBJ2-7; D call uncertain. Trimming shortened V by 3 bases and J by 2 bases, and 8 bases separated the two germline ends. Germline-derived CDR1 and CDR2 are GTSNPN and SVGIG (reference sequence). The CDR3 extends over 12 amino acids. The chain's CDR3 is CAWRVNPYEQYF. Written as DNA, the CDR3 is TGTGCCTGGAGAGTCAACCCCTACGAGCAGTACTTC. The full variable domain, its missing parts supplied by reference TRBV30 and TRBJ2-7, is SQTIHQWPATLVQPVGSPLSLECTVEGTSNPNLYWYRQAAGRGLQLLFYSVGIGQISSEVPQNLSASRPQDRQFILSSKKLLLSDSGFYLCAWRVNPYEQYFGPGTRLTVT.

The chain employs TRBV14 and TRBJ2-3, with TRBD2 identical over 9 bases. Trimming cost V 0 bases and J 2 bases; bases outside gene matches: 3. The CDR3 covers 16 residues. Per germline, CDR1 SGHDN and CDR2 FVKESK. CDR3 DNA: TGTGCCAGCAGCCAAGACAGACTAGCGGTCACAGATACGCAGTATTTT. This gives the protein CASSQDRLAVTDTQYF.

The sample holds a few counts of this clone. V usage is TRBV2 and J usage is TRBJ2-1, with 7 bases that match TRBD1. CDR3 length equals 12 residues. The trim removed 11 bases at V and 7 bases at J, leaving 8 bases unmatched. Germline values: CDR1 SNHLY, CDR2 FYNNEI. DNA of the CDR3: TGTGCCTTCCGGGACAGTGGGAATGAGCAGTTCTTC. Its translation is CAFRDSGNEQFF.

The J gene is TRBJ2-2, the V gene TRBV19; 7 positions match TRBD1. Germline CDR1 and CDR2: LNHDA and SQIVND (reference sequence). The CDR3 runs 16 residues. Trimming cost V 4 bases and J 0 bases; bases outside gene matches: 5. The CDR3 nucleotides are TGTGCCAGTAGTACCCGGACAGGACCGAACACCGGGGAGCTGTTTTTT. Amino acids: CASSTRTGPNTGELFF.

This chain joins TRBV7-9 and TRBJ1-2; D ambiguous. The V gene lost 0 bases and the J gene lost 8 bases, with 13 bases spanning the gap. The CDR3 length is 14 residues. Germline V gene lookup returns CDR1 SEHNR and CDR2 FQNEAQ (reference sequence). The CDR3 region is CASSLARYMGGYTF. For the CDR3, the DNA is TGTGCCAGCAGCTTAGCCCGTTATATGGGAGGCTACACCTTC.

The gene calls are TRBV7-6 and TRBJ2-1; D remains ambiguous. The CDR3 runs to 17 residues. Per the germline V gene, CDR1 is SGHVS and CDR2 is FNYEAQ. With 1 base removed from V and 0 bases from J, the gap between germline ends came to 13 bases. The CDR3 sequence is CASSLDHVISSYNEQFF. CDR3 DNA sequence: TGTGCCAGCAGCTTAGATCATGTGATTAGCTCCTACAATGAGCAGTTCTTC.

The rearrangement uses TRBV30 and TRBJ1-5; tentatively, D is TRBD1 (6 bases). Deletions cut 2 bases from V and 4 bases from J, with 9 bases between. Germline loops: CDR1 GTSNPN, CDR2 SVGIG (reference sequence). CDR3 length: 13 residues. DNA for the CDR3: TGTGCCTGGAGTCAGCAGGGGAATCAGCCCCAGCATTTT. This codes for CAWSQQGNQPQHF.